These 22 T cell receptor beta chains were sequenced from one sample in a study of cytomegalovirus exposure and HLA in healthy donors. The PCR had 60 Vbeta and 13 Jbeta primers. Here immunoSEQ multiplex PCR was the method, and the copy in TCRdb shows in-frame clones only, minus some. Among around 160,000 clones listed, roughly 70% were seen once. Sequencing was done on a sample of PBMCs. The receptors originated from a woman aged 40 to 50 in good health and CMV-seropositive.

The rearrangement links TRBV5-4 to TRBJ1-2; D is unresolved. From germline, CDR1 is SGHNT and CDR2 YYREEE (reference sequence). The ends were cut back, 5 bases at V and 6 bases at J, with 11 bases in the middle. This CDR3 has 12 residues. The CDR3 is CASSSPGHGYTF. The CDR3 region has the DNA TGTGCCAGCAGTAGCCCTGGCCATGGCTACACCTTC.

The V call is TRBV4-3, the J call TRBJ2-1, with D uncertain. This CDR3 has 14 residues. CDR1 LGHNA and CDR2 YSLEER come from the germline V gene. V lost 0 bases and J 7 bases, leaving 10 bases between the germline ends. DNA of the CDR3: TGCGCCAGCAGCCAAGATACGATACGGAATGAGCAGTTCTTC. It yields the protein CASSQDTIRNEQFF.

The genes are TRBV9 and TRBJ2-1, with TRBD2 matching over 14 bases. The CDR3 loop spans 16 amino acids. Trimming at V came to 4 bases and at J to 6 bases, leaving 6 bases not matched to a gene. Germline loops: CDR1 SGDLS, CDR2 YYNGEE. The CDR3 reads CASSFTGTSGGNEQFF. The CDR3 DNA reads TGTGCCAGCAGCTTCACCGGGACTAGCGGGGGCAATGAGCAGTTCTTC.

Worth noting for this clone: Other DNA sequences within the sample encode an identical CDR3. This rearrangement joins TRBV4-3 to TRBJ1-2; D remains ambiguous. The CDR3 covers 14 residues. Trimming cost V 0 bases and J 2 bases, with 7 bases left between them. Germline V CDR1 and CDR2: LGHNA, YSLEER. This CDR3 reads CASSQDRGNYGYTF. The CDR3 DNA sequence: TGCGCCAGCAGCCAAGATCGAGGGAACTATGGCTACACCTTC.

V and J are TRBV5-1 and TRBJ1-1; 7 nucleotides agree with TRBD1. This CDR3 has 14 amino acids. The germline V gene encodes CDR1 SGHRS and CDR2 YFSETQ. J lost 1 base, V lost 4 bases, and 4 bases had no gene match. The CDR3 loop reads CASSNRDRNTEAFF. DNA for the CDR3: TGCGCCAGCAGCAACCGGGACAGGAACACTGAAGCTTTCTTT.

Worth noting for this clone: The junction departs from the called germline gene at one end, perhaps through a read error. Other nucleotide sequences in the sample specify the same CDR3. V and J are TRBV6-5 and TRBJ2-2; 7 bases map to TRBD2. CDR1 and CDR2 from the germline V gene are MNHEY and SVGAGI. The CDR3 is 13 amino acids. The CDR3 DNA reads TGCGCCACCCTAGCGGCCGACACCGGGGAGCTGTTTTTC. Translating it yields CATLAADTGELFF.

Here the CDR3 reads CASSSTTGGYYEQYF. As DNA, the CDR3 is TGTGCCAGCAGCTCTACGACAGGGGGTTACTACGAGCAGTACTTC. The chain uses TRBV13 and TRBJ2-7; TRBD1 matches at 9 bases. Germline assignment: CDR1 PRHDT and CDR2 FYEKMQ (reference sequence). The CDR3 spans 15 residues. Trimming took 4 bases from V and 3 from J; bases not matched to a gene: 7.

The chain recombines TRBV18 with TRBJ2-5, with D tentatively TRBD1 (5 bases). From germline, CDR1 is KGHSH and CDR2 LQKENI. The germline V and J ends were trimmed by 0 bases and 5 bases, with 13 bases remaining between them. The CDR3 has 15 amino acids. CDR3 coding DNA: TGTGCCAGCTCACCACCCCCAGGGTGGGGTGAGACCCAGTACTTC. It encodes CASSPPPGWGETQYF.

The chain employs TRBV7-2 and TRBJ2-6; D might be TRBD1 (5 bases). There are 17 residues in the CDR3. V lost 1 base and J 4 bases, leaving 14 bases between the germline ends. The germline V gene encodes CDR1 SGHTA and CDR2 FQGNSA. The CDR3 sequence is CASSLDPTGRGANVLTF. For the CDR3, the DNA is TGTGCCAGCAGCTTAGACCCAACAGGACGGGGGGCCAACGTCCTGACTTTC.

The CDR3 protein is CASSINSGSQETQYF. The CDR3 nucleotides read TGCGCCAGCAGTATAAATAGCGGGAGCCAAGAGACCCAGTACTTC. The gene calls are TRBV5-1 and TRBJ2-5, with 9 bases identical to TRBD2. This CDR3 has 15 residues. The germline gives CDR1 SGHRS, CDR2 YFSETQ. After removal of 5 bases from V and 1 base from J, the junction contained 6 bases not matched to a gene.

This clone has only one observation. The rearrangement joins TRBV19 to TRBJ2-7; 7 bases are a match to TRBD1. The ends lost 4 bases at V and 4 bases at J; junction bases unmatched: 4. Per germline, CDR1 LNHDA and CDR2 SQIVND (reference sequence). There are 13 residues in the CDR3. CDR3 sequence (DNA): TGTGCCAGTAGTAATTACAGGGGATACGAGCAGTACTTC. Its protein product is CASSNYRGYEQYF.

This rearrangement joins TRBV19 to TRBJ2-3, with 8 positions matching TRBD2. This CDR3 region has 16 residues. V lost 10 bases to trimming and J lost 3 bases; unmatched junction nucleotides: 15. Germline loops: CDR1 LNHDA, CDR2 SQIVND (reference sequence). The CDR3 loop is CATLAGGGMRTDTQYF. In nucleotides, the CDR3 is TGTGCCACCCTGGCGGGGGGCGGAATGCGAACAGATACGCAGTATTTT.

This chain connects TRBV4-3 to TRBJ1-2, with 10 positions matching TRBD1. V gave up 4 bases and J gave up 4 bases; unmatched junction bases: 12. The germline gives CDR1 LGHNA, CDR2 YSLEER. This CDR3 is built from 17 residues. CDR3 sequence reads: CASSPGQGETTSYGYTF. The CDR3 region has the DNA TGCGCCAGCAGCCCCGGACAGGGGGAAACGACGTCCTATGGCTACACCTTC.

The genes are TRBV4-1 and TRBJ2-7; 11 positions agree with TRBD1. Per germline, CDR1 MGHRA and CDR2 YSYEKL. The CDR3 sequence is 16 residues long. V lost 1 base, J lost 1 base, and 3 bases stayed unmatched. The CDR3 region is CASSQAGQGESYEQYF. In nucleotides, the CDR3 is TGCGCCAGCAGCCAAGCGGGACAGGGGGAGTCCTACGAGCAGTACTTC.

The V call is TRBV7-2, the J call TRBJ1-5, with a weak D call TRBD1 (6 bases). V lost 4 bases, J lost 5 bases, and 9 bases lay in between. Germline loops: CDR1 SGHTA, CDR2 FQGNSA. The CDR3 runs 13 residues. CDR3 DNA: TGTGCCAGCAGCTCGCAGGGGCATCAGCCCCAGCATTTT. Translated: CASSSQGHQPQHF.

In DNA form, the CDR3 reads TGTGCCAGCACCCAAGACAGGTTGTATGGCTACACCTTC. Translation gives CASTQDRLYGYTF. This chain links TRBV7-2 with TRBJ1-2, with D possibly TRBD1 on 6 matching bases. Germline lookup yields CDR1 SGHTA and CDR2 FQGNSA. The CDR3 has 13 residues. Deletions cut 7 bases from V and 5 bases from J, with 14 bases between.

The chain has TRBV6-5 and TRBJ2-1, with D tentatively TRBD2 (6 bases). The CDR3 length is 13 residues. V was pared by 0 bases and J by 8 bases, with 8 bases between. The germline V gene has CDR1 MNHEY and CDR2 SVGAGI. The CDR3: CASSYSRGHEQFF. CDR3 DNA: TGTGCCAGCAGTTACTCGCGGGGCCATGAGCAGTTCTTC.

The J gene is TRBJ2-1, the V gene TRBV9; the match to TRBD2 covers 7 bases. In germline, CDR1 is SGDLS, CDR2 YYNGEE. CDR3 size: 16 residues. The trim removed 0 bases at V and 2 bases at J, leaving 5 bases unmatched. CDR3 protein: CASSVVGSGTYNEQFF. For the CDR3, the DNA is TGTGCCAGCAGCGTAGTAGGCAGCGGGACCTACAATGAGCAGTTCTTC.

The chain couples TRBV5-1 to TRBJ1-2; D gene ambiguous. Germline loops: CDR1 SGHRS, CDR2 YFSETQ. V lost 8 bases and J 6 bases, leaving 17 bases between the germline ends. This CDR3 comprises 13 residues. CDR3 bases: TGCGCCAGTTACAGCAGCTTATATGATGGCTACACCTTC. Residues: CASYSSLYDGYTF.

V usage is TRBV5-1 and J usage is TRBJ2-1, with 15 positions matching TRBD2. Germline assignment: CDR1 SGHRS and CDR2 YFSETQ. The CDR3 covers 16 residues. V trimming: 0 bases; J trimming: 10 bases; junction bases outside the gene matches: 5. The CDR3 nucleotides read TGCGCCAGCAGCTTGGCCGGACTAGCGGGGGGGGGCGAGCAGTTCTTC. This sequence encodes CASSLAGLAGGGEQFF.

This chain uses TRBV5-4 with TRBJ2-3, with D possibly matching TRBD2 (6 bases). Deletions cut 0 bases from V and 0 bases from J, with 11 bases between. This CDR3 spans 16 amino acids. The germline V gene has CDR1 SGHNT and CDR2 YYREEE (reference sequence). This CDR3 is CASSLAGGTSTDTQYF. CDR3 DNA: TGTGCCAGCAGCTTGGCGGGCGGGACTAGCACAGATACGCAGTATTTT. Using reference TRBV5-4 and TRBJ2-3 for the parts outside the CDR3, the full variable domain is ETGVTQSPTHLIKTRGQQVTLRCSSQSGHNTVSWYQQALGQGPQFIFQYYREEENGRGNFPPRFSGLQFPNYSSELNVNALELDDSALYLCASSLAGGTSTDTQYFGPGTRLTVL.

V is TRBV6-5 and J is TRBJ2-7; 7 nucleotides match TRBD1. The V segment lost 5 bases and the J segment 3 bases; nucleotides outside the gene matches: 7. The CDR3 consists of 14 residues. Germline V gene sequence: CDR1 MNHEY, CDR2 SVGAGI. This CDR3 is CASSPGQTIYEQYF. CDR3 nucleotide sequence: TGTGCCAGCAGTCCGGGACAGACAATCTACGAGCAGTACTTC.